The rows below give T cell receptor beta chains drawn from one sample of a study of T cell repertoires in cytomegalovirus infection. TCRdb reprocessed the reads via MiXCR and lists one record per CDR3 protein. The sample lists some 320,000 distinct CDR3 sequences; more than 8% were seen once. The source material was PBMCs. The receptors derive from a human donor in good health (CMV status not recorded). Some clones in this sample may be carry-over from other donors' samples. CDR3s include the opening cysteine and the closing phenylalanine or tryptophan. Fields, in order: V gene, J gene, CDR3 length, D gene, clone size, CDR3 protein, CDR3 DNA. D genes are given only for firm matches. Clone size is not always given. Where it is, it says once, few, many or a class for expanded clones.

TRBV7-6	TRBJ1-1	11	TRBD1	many	CATTGGAEAFF	TGTGCCACCACAGGGGGGGCTGAAGCTTTCTTT
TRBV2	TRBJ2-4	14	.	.	CASSMSVAKNIQYF	TGTGCCAGCAGTATGTCAGTAGCCAAAAACATTCAGTACTTC
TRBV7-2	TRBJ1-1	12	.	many	CASIGLATEAFF	TGTGCCAGCATCGGGTTGGCCACTGAAGCTTTCTTT
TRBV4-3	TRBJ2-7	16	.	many	CASSQGAGSGSHEQYF	TGCGCCAGCAGCCAGGGGGCCGGGTCAGGGAGCCACGAGCAGTACTTC
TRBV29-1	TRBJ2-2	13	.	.	CSVGGSHTGELFF	TGCAGCGTTGGAGGGAGTCACACCGGGGAGCTGTTTTTT
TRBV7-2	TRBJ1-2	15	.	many	CASSLGWGNDYGYTF	TGTGCCAGCAGCTTGGGTTGGGGGAATGACTATGGCTACACCTTC
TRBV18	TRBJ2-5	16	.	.	CASSPRSGGNQETQYF	TGTGCCAGCTCACCACGGTCAGGCGGGAACCAAGAGACCCAGTACTTC
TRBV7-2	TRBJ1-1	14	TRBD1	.	CASSLRGQGSEAFF	TGTGCCAGCAGCTTAAGGGGACAGGGCTCTGAAGCTTTCTTT
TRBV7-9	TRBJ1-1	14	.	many	CASSLVLQGSEAFF	TGTGCCAGCAGCTTAGTCCTCCAGGGAAGTGAAGCTTTCTTT
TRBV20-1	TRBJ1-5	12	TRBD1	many	CGTGDSNQPQHF	TGCGGGACAGGGGACAGCAATCAGCCCCAGCATTTT
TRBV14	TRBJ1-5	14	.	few	CASSHGIGNQPQHF	TGTGCCAGCAGCCACGGGATAGGGAATCAGCCCCAGCATTTT
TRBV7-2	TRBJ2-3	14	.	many	CASSPEASTDTQYF	TGTGCCAGCAGCCCTGAGGCGAGCACAGATACGCAGTATTTT
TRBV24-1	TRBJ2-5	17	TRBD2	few	CATSDLPSGRGAETQYF	TGTGCCACCAGTGATTTGCCTAGCGGGAGGGGTGCAGAGACCCAGTACTTC
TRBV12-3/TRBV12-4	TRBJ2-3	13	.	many	CASSYNPTDTQYF	TGTGCCAGCAGCTACAACCCCACAGATACGCAGTATTTT
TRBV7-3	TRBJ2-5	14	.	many	CASSRDWSSETQYF	TGTGCCAGCAGTCGAGACTGGTCCTCAGAGACCCAGTACTTC
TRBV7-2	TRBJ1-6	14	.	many	CASSEGLINSPLHF	TGTGCCAGCAGCGAGGGACTGATTAATTCACCCCTCCACTTT
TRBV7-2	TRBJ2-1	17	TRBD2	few	CASSWWASGGARDEQFF	TGTGCCAGCAGCTGGTGGGCTAGCGGGGGGGCCCGTGATGAGCAGTTCTTC
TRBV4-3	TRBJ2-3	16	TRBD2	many	CASSQELAGGPDTQYF	TGCGCCAGCAGCCAAGAACTAGCGGGAGGGCCAGATACGCAGTATTTT
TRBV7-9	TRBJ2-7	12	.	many	CASSLVVDEQYF	TGTGCCAGCAGCTTAGTTGTCGACGAGCAGTACTTC
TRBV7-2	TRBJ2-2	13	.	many	CASSLLGAGELFF	TGTGCCAGCAGCTTGTTGGGCGCCGGGGAGCTGTTTTTT
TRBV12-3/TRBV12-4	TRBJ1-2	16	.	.	CASSPRGEPTNYGYTF	TGTGCCAGCAGTCCCCGGGGAGAACCGACTAACTATGGCTACACCTTC
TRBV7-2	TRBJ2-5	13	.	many	CASSLKSGMSQYF	TGTGCCAGCAGCTTAAAATCGGGGATGTCCCAGTACTTC
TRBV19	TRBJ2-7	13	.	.	CASSNYRAHEQYF	TGTGCCAGTAGTAACTACAGGGCTCACGAGCAGTACTTC
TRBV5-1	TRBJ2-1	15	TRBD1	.	CASSQGQGIYNEQFF	TGCGCCAGCAGCCAGGGACAGGGGATCTACAATGAGCAGTTCTTC
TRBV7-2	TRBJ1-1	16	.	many	CASSSGTPWRGGEAFF	TGTGCCAGCAGCTCTGGGACACCCTGGAGGGGAGGTGAAGCTTTCTTT
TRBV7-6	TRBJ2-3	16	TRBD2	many	CASSLGAGGGTDTQYF	TGTGCCAGCAGCTTGGGAGCGGGAGGAGGCACAGATACGCAGTATTTT
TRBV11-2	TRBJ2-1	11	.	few	CASSLTASKFF	TGTGCCAGCAGTCTGACCGCCAGTAAGTTCTTC
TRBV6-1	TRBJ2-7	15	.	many	CASSEALSGDYEQYF	TGTGCCAGCAGTGAAGCATTATCCGGGGACTACGAGCAGTACTTC
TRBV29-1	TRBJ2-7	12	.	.	CSVEDRGYEQYF	TGCAGCGTTGAAGACCGGGGCTACGAGCAGTACTTC
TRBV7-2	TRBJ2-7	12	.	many	CASSSLTYEQYF	TGTGCCAGCAGCTCGCTTACCTACGAGCAGTACTTC